This is a list of T cell receptor beta chains from one sample in a study of blood T cell repertoires in COVID-19. Only in-frame clones appear in the TCRdb table, and some are missing; sequencing was by immunoSEQ multiplex PCR. The data show roughly 350,000 clones, with approximately 81% seen just once and 3% to 4% held by the top ten. The sample consisted of peripheral blood. These TCRs come from a woman aged 18-35 years with acute or convalescent COVID-19. The CDR3 runs from the conserved cysteine through the conserved F or W. A D gene is named only where the DNA matches it firmly. Only some rows state a clone size, as once, few, many or a class for expanded clones.

V	size	D	J	CDR3	DNA
TRBV28	NA	TRBD1	TRBJ1-5	CASRHRGIGNQPQHF	TGTGCCAGCAGACACAGGGGGATTGGCAATCAGCCCCAGCATTTT
TRBV12-3/TRBV12-4	NA	NA	TRBJ1-5	CAAQKDSNQPQHF	TGTGCCGCACAGAAAGATAGCAATCAGCCCCAGCATTTT
TRBV24-1	few	TRBD1	TRBJ2-7	CATSEGQGQSYEQYF	TGTGCCACCAGTGAAGGACAGGGCCAATCCTACGAGCAGTACTTC
TRBV6-5	NA	TRBD1	TRBJ1-3	CATLDRSGNTIYF	TGTGCCACCCTGGACAGGTCTGGAAACACCATATATTTT
TRBV9	few	TRBD2	TRBJ2-2	CASSVFSGGPNTGELFF	TGTGCCAGCAGCGTATTCAGCGGGGGGCCTAACACCGGGGAGCTGTTTTTT
TRBV30	NA	TRBD1	TRBJ1-5	CAWSDRVDQPQHF	TGTGCCTGGAGCGACAGGGTGGATCAGCCCCAGCATTTT
TRBV5-1	NA	TRBD2	TRBJ2-1	CASSSPLEGTSGVTSYNEQFF	TGCGCCAGCAGCTCCCCCCTGGAAGGGACTAGCGGGGTAACCTCCTACAATGAGCAGTTCTTC
TRBV5-1	NA	TRBD1	TRBJ1-1	CASSARGRLGAFF	TGCGCCAGCAGCGCCAGGGGGCGTTTAGGGGCTTTCTTT
TRBV6-5	NA	NA	TRBJ2-1	CASSQGFRTYNEQFF	TGTGCCAGCAGTCAGGGTTTTCGGACCTACAATGAGCAGTTCTTC
TRBV7-3	NA	TRBD2	TRBJ2-7	CASSLMRAGEPYEQYF	TGTGCCAGCAGCTTAATGAGAGCGGGAGAGCCCTACGAGCAGTACTTC
TRBV24-1	NA	NA	TRBJ2-1	CATSDFSSQLYNEQFF	TGTGCCACCAGTGATTTTTCTAGCCAACTCTACAATGAGCAGTTCTTC
TRBV29-1	NA	TRBD1	TRBJ1-6	CSAKRQGENSPLHF	TGCAGCGCAAAGCGACAGGGAGAAAATTCACCCCTCCACTTT
TRBV2	NA	TRBD1	TRBJ2-2	CASSEAARTGTNTGELFF	TGTGCCAGCAGTGAAGCAGCCCGGACAGGGACAAACACCGGGGAGCTGTTTTTT
TRBV12-3/TRBV12-4	few	NA	TRBJ1-1	CASETGMNTEAFF	TGTGCCAGCGAGACAGGAATGAACACTGAAGCTTTCTTT
TRBV12-3/TRBV12-4	NA	TRBD1	TRBJ1-2	CASSPDRAGYTF	TGTGCCAGCAGCCCGGACAGGGCTGGCTACACCTTC
TRBV28	NA	NA	TRBJ2-2	CASSFRNTGELFF	TGTGCCAGCAGTTTTAGGAACACCGGGGAGCTGTTTTTT
TRBV6-1	NA	NA	TRBJ1-4	CASSGWGVGRREKLFF	TGTGCCAGCAGTGGTTGGGGTGTGGGGCGTCGGGAAAAACTGTTTTTT
TRBV15	NA	TRBD2	TRBJ2-7	CATSRDRGGRYEQYF	TGTGCCACCAGCAGAGATCGGGGGGGACGTTACGAGCAGTACTTC
TRBV6-5	NA	NA	TRBJ1-2	CASRAQGRENGYTF	TGTGCCAGCAGGGCGCAAGGGAGAGAGAATGGCTACACCTTC
TRBV5-1	NA	TRBD1	TRBJ2-5	CASSLGTDQETQYF	TGCGCCAGCAGCCTAGGGACAGATCAAGAGACCCAGTACTTC
TRBV3-1/TRBV3-2	NA	TRBD1	TRBJ1-1	CASSSGQVNTEAFF	TGTGCCAGCAGCTCGGGACAGGTGAACACTGAAGCTTTCTTT
TRBV5-1	NA	TRBD1	TRBJ1-5	CASSAGTGNQPQHF	TGCGCCAGCAGCGCCGGGACAGGGAATCAGCCCCAGCATTTT
TRBV3-1/TRBV3-2	NA	TRBD2	TRBJ2-5	CASSLRTSGLQETQYF	TGTGCCAGCAGCCTACGGACTAGCGGGCTGCAAGAGACCCAGTACTTC
TRBV7-3	NA	TRBD2	TRBJ2-7	CASSSQSGGGYEQYF	TGTGCCAGCAGCTCTCAAAGCGGGGGCGGCTACGAGCAGTACTTC
TRBV7-9	NA	NA	TRBJ1-1	CASSFLSPEAFF	TGTGCCAGCAGCTTTCTCTCCCCTGAAGCTTTCTTT
TRBV25-1	NA	TRBD1	TRBJ1-4	CASSDDRANEKLFF	TGTGCCAGCAGTGATGACAGGGCGAATGAAAAACTGTTTTTT
TRBV4-1	NA	TRBD2	TRBJ2-1	CASSLGLAANNEQFF	TGCGCCAGCAGCCTTGGACTAGCGGCAAACAATGAGCAGTTCTTC
TRBV5-1	NA	TRBD1	TRBJ1-6	CASSLQGANSPLHF	TGCGCCAGCAGCTTACAGGGGGCGAATTCACCCCTCCACTTT
TRBV28	NA	NA	TRBJ1-5	CASKKDRNNQPQHF	TGTGCCAGCAAAAAGGACAGAAACAATCAGCCCCAGCATTTT
TRBV5-8	NA	TRBD1	TRBJ2-3	CASSLGQGLGSDTQYF	TGTGCCAGCAGCTTGGGACAGGGTTTGGGCTCAGATACGCAGTATTTT
TRBV6-2/TRBV6-3	NA	TRBD2	TRBJ2-7	CASSRASGSYEQYF	TGTGCCAGCAGCCGGGCTAGCGGGAGCTACGAGCAGTACTTC
TRBV7-8	NA	TRBD1	TRBJ1-3	CASSLRTGTSSGNTIYF	TGTGCCAGCAGCCTTAGGACAGGGACCTCCTCTGGAAACACCATATATTTT
TRBV19	NA	NA	TRBJ1-5	CASNPVNQPQHF	TGTGCCAGTAATCCAGTAAATCAGCCCCAGCATTTT
TRBV7-2	NA	TRBD1	TRBJ1-2	CASSRQGYGYTF	TGTGCCAGCAGCAGACAGGGTTATGGCTACACCTTC
TRBV5-1	many	TRBD1	TRBJ2-5	CASSSVLDRVEETQYF	TGCGCCAGCAGCTCCGTCCTTGACAGGGTGGAGGAGACCCAGTACTTC
TRBV21-1	NA	NA	TRBJ1-1	CASFPGTANTEAFF	TGTGCCAGCTTCCCGGGAACAGCTAACACTGAAGCTTTCTTT
TRBV19	NA	TRBD2	TRBJ2-1	CASSLGTSGINEQFF	TGTGCCAGTAGTCTCGGGACTAGCGGGATCAATGAGCAGTTCTTC
TRBV19	few	NA	TRBJ1-6	CASSINQGNNSPLHF	TGTGCCAGTAGTATAAATCAGGGGAATAATTCACCCCTCCACTTT
TRBV5-1	NA	NA	TRBJ2-7	CASRASYEQYF	TGCGCCAGCAGGGCCTCCTACGAGCAGTACTTC
TRBV6-2/TRBV6-3	NA	TRBD1	TRBJ2-1	CASSSPRQGAYNEQFF	TGTGCCAGCAGTTCCCCTCGACAGGGGGCTTACAATGAGCAGTTCTTC
TRBV9	NA	NA	TRBJ2-3	CASSVLSVAWNTDTQYF	TGTGCCAGCAGCGTTCTGTCGGTAGCGTGGAACACAGATACGCAGTATTTT
TRBV30	NA	NA	TRBJ1-1	CASVRQVMNTEAFF	TGTGCCTCGGTTCGACAGGTCATGAACACTGAAGCTTTCTTT